This TCR beta chain was captured by sequencing in a study of blood T cell repertoires in COVID-19. Some clones are missing from TCRdb's copy, which holds only in-frame ones; the method was immunoSEQ multiplex PCR. The data contain about 26,000 clones, 92% of them singletons. With 6 bases removed from V and 4 bases from J, the gap between germline ends came to 9 bases. CDR1 is MNHEY, CDR2 SMNVEV, per germline (reference sequence). The CDR3 totals 12 residues. The J gene is TRBJ1-1, the V gene TRBV27; D perhaps matches TRBD1 (5 bases). The TCR sequence derives from a human donor in a cohort sampled during active COVID-19. Sequencing was performed on peripheral blood. The chain's CDR3 is CASRGVSTEAFF. As DNA, the CDR3 is TGTGCCAGCAGAGGGGTTAGCACTGAAGCTTTCTTT.